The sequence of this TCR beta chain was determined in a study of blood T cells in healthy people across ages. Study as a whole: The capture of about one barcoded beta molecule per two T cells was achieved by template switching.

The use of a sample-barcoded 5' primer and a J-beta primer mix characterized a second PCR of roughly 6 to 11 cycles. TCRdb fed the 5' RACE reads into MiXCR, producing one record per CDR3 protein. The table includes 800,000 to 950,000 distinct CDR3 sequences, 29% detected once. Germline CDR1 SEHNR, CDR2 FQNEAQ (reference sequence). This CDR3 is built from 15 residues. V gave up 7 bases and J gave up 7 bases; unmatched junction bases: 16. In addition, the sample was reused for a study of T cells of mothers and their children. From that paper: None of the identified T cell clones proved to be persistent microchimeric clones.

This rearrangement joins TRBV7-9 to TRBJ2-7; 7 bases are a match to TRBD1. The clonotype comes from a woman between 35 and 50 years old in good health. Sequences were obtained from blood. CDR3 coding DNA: TGTGCCAGCACCGCACCCGGGACAGATTACAGTGAGCAGTACTTC. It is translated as CASTAPGTDYSEQYF.